This entry lists 10 T cell receptor beta chains sequenced from one sample in a study of blood T cell repertoires in COVID-19 (dated by TCRdb to about 2020). The library was produced with the immunoSEQ multiplex PCR assay. TCRdb took over this immuneACCESS table, retaining in-frame rearrangements with V and J assigned. Such tables are incomplete; in checked studies, under half of the missing clones stem from an unresolved V gene, and the remainder is unexplained. Counted in this sample were roughly 80,000 clones; about 79% of them appeared once. Around a sixth of the sample belongs to the ten largest clones. Material for sequencing was peripheral blood. The receptor source for this set is a human donor in a cohort sampled during active COVID-19.

V gene TRBV19 combines with J gene TRBJ1-1; D gene unclear. This CDR3 contains 17 residues. Germline CDR1 reads LNHDA; CDR2 reads SQIVND (reference sequence). V lost 0 bases and J 0 bases, leaving 14 bases between the germline ends. DNA for the CDR3: TGTGCCAGTAGTATAGACGGGTTGTACTCTATGAACACTGAAGCTTTCTTT. Translation: CASSIDGLYSMNTEAFF.

The chain links TRBV9 to TRBJ1-1, with TRBD1 matching over 10 bases. J gave up 3 bases and V 2 bases, and 13 bases lay outside the gene matches. CDR1 is SGDLS, CDR2 YYNGEE, per germline. The CDR3 length is 18 residues. The CDR3 spells CASSVRDRGTREDTEAFF. DNA for the CDR3: TGTGCCAGCAGCGTGCGGGACAGGGGCACTAGGGAGGACACTGAAGCTTTCTTT.

The chain has TRBV6-4 and TRBJ2-1; D is possibly TRBD1 (6 bases). V was clipped by 2 bases and J by 0 bases, with 11 bases between them. This CDR3 has 16 residues. In germline, CDR1 is MRHNA, CDR2 SNTAGT. CDR3 nucleotide sequence: TGTGCCAGCAGTGACGATGGACAGTCCTCCTACAATGAGCAGTTCTTC. Its protein product is CASSDDGQSSYNEQFF.

The V gene is TRBV13, the J gene TRBJ2-1, with TRBD2 matching over 8 bases. The germline V gene encodes CDR1 PRHDT and CDR2 FYEKMQ (reference sequence). This CDR3 spans 15 amino acids. V lost 4 bases to trimming and J lost 7 bases; unmatched junction nucleotides: 9. CDR3 nucleotides: TGTGCCAGCAGCTCCGATTTGCGGGAGGTGAATGAGCAGTTCTTC. Protein sequence: CASSSDLREVNEQFF. Complete variable domain (other parts from reference TRBV13 and TRBJ2-1): AAGVIQSPRHLIKEKRETATLKCYPIPRHDTVYWYQQGPGQDPQFLISFYEKMQSDKGSIPDRFSAQQFSDYHSELNMSSLELGDSALYFCASSSDLREVNEQFFGPGTRLTVL.

V is TRBV6-1 and J is TRBJ1-3, with D perhaps matching TRBD1 (5 bases). The V end lost 1 base, the J end lost 4 bases, and 11 bases lay between the germline ends. The CDR3 sequence is 15 residues long. CDR1 is MNHNS and CDR2 is SASEGT in the germline V gene. The CDR3 loop reads CASSEGAGPGNTIYF. CDR3 coding DNA: TGTGCCAGCAGTGAAGGGGCAGGGCCGGGAAACACCATATATTTT.

The chain is built from TRBV19 and TRBJ1-1, with TRBD1 as a possible D gene (6 bases). Germline values: CDR1 LNHDA, CDR2 SQIVND (reference sequence). V was trimmed by 6 bases and J by 2 bases, leaving 16 bases between them. The CDR3 is made up of 15 amino acids. The CDR3 region is CASSPGPGTNTEAFF. CDR3 bases: TGTGCCAGTAGCCCGGGGCCGGGGACAAACACTGAAGCTTTCTTT.

V is TRBV19 and J is TRBJ1-1, with a possible D match to TRBD1 (5 bases). Germline V gene sequence: CDR1 LNHDA, CDR2 SQIVND (reference sequence). This CDR3 has 13 amino acids. Trimming left V 8 bases short and J 0 bases short, with 10 bases between. CDR3 DNA sequence: TGTGCCAGTCAGGGCTTTATGAACACTGAAGCTTTCTTT. Amino acids: CASQGFMNTEAFF. The variable domain in full, with the rest retrieved from reference TRBV19 and TRBJ1-1, is DGGITQSPKYLFRKEGQNVTLSCEQNLNHDAMYWYRQDPGQGLRLIYYSQIVNDFQKGDIAEGYSVSREKKESFPLTVTSAQKNPTAFYLCASQGFMNTEAFFGQGTRLTVV.

The rearrangement uses TRBV11-3 and TRBJ2-3; 11 bases fit TRBD2. J was trimmed by 2 bases and V by 5 bases; bases with no gene match: 6. The CDR3 spans 16 residues. Germline CDR1 reads SGHNT; CDR2 reads YENEEA. The CDR3 nucleotides read TGTGCCAGCAGCGTCGGGACTAGCGGACACACAGATACGCAGTATTTT. As protein: CASSVGTSGHTDTQYF.

The rearrangement links TRBV3-1 (or the pseudogene TRBV3-2) to TRBJ2-2, with D possibly matching TRBD2 (5 bases). This CDR3 spans 14 amino acids. Trimming cost V 4 bases and J 7 bases, with 13 bases left between them. Germline V gene lookup returns CDR1 LGHDT and CDR2 YNNKEL (reference sequence). CDR3 region: CASSPWEKIGELFF. As DNA, the CDR3 is TGTGCCAGCAGCCCCTGGGAGAAAATCGGGGAGCTGTTTTTT.

In this sample, this clone turned up a few times. CDR3 bases: TGTGCCAGCAGCTTGGGTTTGTCAATGAACACTGAAGCTTTCTTT. Translating it yields CASSLGLSMNTEAFF. The chain combines TRBV5-4 with TRBJ1-1; no clear D. The CDR3 sequence is 15 residues long. The germline V and J ends were trimmed by 0 bases and 0 bases, with 9 bases remaining between them. The V gene's germline CDR1 is SGHNT and CDR2 YYREEE (reference sequence).